These 24 T cell receptor beta chains came from one sample sequenced in a study of OX40 agonist ivuxolimab in advanced cancers. The library came from the immunoSEQ multiplex PCR assay. TCRdb's version of the immuneACCESS table is confined to in-frame rearrangements and falls short of the full clone set. An unresolved V gene accounts for under half of the shortfall where checked; the remainder is of unknown origin. A total of 87,000 or so clones appear in this sample, over 75% of them only once. Of the sample, around 4% falls within the top ten clones. Specimen: CD4+ or CD8+ T cells sorted from blood, collected in a trial of the OX40 agonist ivuxolimab. Source of these receptors: an adult with an advanced solid tumor such as melanoma, head and neck, liver or kidney cancer.

The V and J genes are TRBV4-3 and TRBJ2-7; 10 nucleotides agree with TRBD2. Germline V CDR1 and CDR2: LGHNA, YSLEER. The CDR3 runs 17 residues. After removal of 4 bases from V and 3 bases from J, the junction contained 12 bases not matched to a gene. Written as DNA, the CDR3 is TGCGCCAGCAGCCCCACTCCCAGCGGGAGGGCCCACTACGAGCAGTACTTC. It yields the protein CASSPTPSGRAHYEQYF.

The V call is TRBV14, the J call TRBJ2-1, with D possibly being TRBD2 (6 bases). Germline CDR1 is SGHDN and CDR2 is FVKESK. Trimming stripped 2 bases from V and 6 bases from J, with 14 bases between. The CDR3 consists of 15 residues. The CDR3 reads CASSQLTGAGNEQFF. CDR3 DNA: TGTGCCAGCAGCCAACTTACGGGAGCGGGCAATGAGCAGTTCTTC.

The chain combines TRBV18 with TRBJ2-7; the D is unclear. CDR3 length: 13 amino acids. Deletions cut 0 bases from V and 0 bases from J, with 3 bases between. Germline values: CDR1 KGHSH, CDR2 LQKENI. In DNA, the CDR3 is TGTGCCAGCTCACCACCTGGCTCCTACGAGCAGTACTTC. It specifies CASSPPGSYEQYF.

This rearrangement joins TRBV5-1 to TRBJ1-1; D may be TRBD1 (5 bases). The CDR3 extends over 15 amino acids. V lost 5 bases and J lost 3, with 17 bases in between. Germline CDR1 is SGHRS and CDR2 is YFSETQ. CDR3 residues: CASRWGPGEDTEAFF. The CDR3 DNA reads TGCGCCAGCAGGTGGGGACCCGGGGAGGACACTGAAGCTTTCTTT. The full variable domain, in which reference TRBV5-1 and TRBJ1-1 provide the parts outside the CDR3, is KAGVTQTPRYLIKTRGQQVTLSCSPISGHRSVSWYQQTPGQGLQFLFEYFSETQRNKGNFPGRFSGRQFSNSRSEMNVSTLELGDSALYLCASRWGPGEDTEAFFGQGTRLTVV.

This sequence joins TRBV13 and TRBJ2-7, with D unclear. From germline, CDR1 is PRHDT and CDR2 FYEKMQ (reference sequence). The CDR3 is 14 residues long. The germline V and J ends were trimmed by 5 bases and 0 bases, with 11 bases remaining between them. The DNA for the CDR3 is TGTGCCAGCAGCCAGGACGGCGTCTCCTACGAGCAGTACTTC. Amino acids: CASSQDGVSYEQYF.

The CDR3 sequence: CASSLFTGDNEQFF. The CDR3 DNA follows: TGTGCCAGCAGCTTATTTACTGGGGACAATGAGCAGTTCTTC. The genes are TRBV7-3 and TRBJ2-1; no reliable D call. CDR1 SGHTA and CDR2 FQGTGA come from the germline V gene. The V gene lost 2 bases and the J gene lost 5 bases, with 10 bases spanning the gap. This CDR3 has 14 amino acids.

The chain couples TRBV9 to TRBJ1-4; 12 bases map to TRBD1. Germline trimming cut 4 bases from V and 8 bases from J; bases unmatched to any gene: 21. This CDR3 is built from 20 residues. Per the germline V gene, CDR1 is SGDLS and CDR2 is YYNGEE. This chain's CDR3 is CASSLIPSSGTGGREEKLFF. The CDR3 DNA sequence: TGTGCCAGCAGCCTGATCCCTTCTTCTGGGACAGGGGGCAGGGAGGAAAAACTGTTTTTT.

The CDR3, as DNA: TGTGCCATCACACTAAAAGGGGAAACGGGATCCGGGGGTGAGCAGTTCTTC. Amino acids: CAITLKGETGSGGEQFF. The chain combines TRBV7-9 with TRBJ2-1; D possibly corresponds to TRBD2 (6 bases). Between the trimmed V and J ends, which lost 10 bases and 9 bases, there was a span of 31 bases. Per the germline V gene, CDR1 is SEHNR and CDR2 is FQNEAQ (reference sequence). This CDR3 contains 17 residues.

This clone was counted once. The V call is TRBV2, the J call TRBJ2-7, with D perhaps TRBD1 (6 bases). Trimming pared 6 bases from V and 7 bases from J, leaving 16 bases between. Looked up from germline, CDR1 is SNHLY and CDR2 is FYNNEI. The length of the CDR3 is 13 residues. The DNA of the CDR3 is TGTGCCAGCAGGGACAGCTCCCCCGGGGAGCAGTACTTC. Protein sequence: CASRDSSPGEQYF.

The genes are TRBV14 and TRBJ2-7; D is uncertain. V lost 2 bases, J lost 2 bases, and 4 bases lay in between. Germline loops: CDR1 SGHDN, CDR2 FVKESK. CDR3 size: 12 residues. In nucleotides, the CDR3 is TGTGCCAGCAGCCAAAGTCCCTACGAGCAGTACTTC. Protein product: CASSQSPYEQYF.

The chain combines TRBV5-8 with TRBJ1-6; D gene ambiguous. Trimming took 6 bases from V and 4 from J, leaving 8 bases between them. This CDR3 comprises 13 residues. Per the germline V gene, CDR1 is SGHTS and CDR2 is YDEGEE. CDR3 sequence: CASTWDYNSPLHF. CDR3 sequence (DNA): TGTGCCAGCACCTGGGATTATAATTCACCCCTCCACTTT. Together with reference TRBV5-8 and TRBJ1-6, the CDR3 gives the full variable domain: EAGVTQSPTHLIKTRGQQATLRCSPISGHTSVYWYQQALGLGLQFLLWYDEGEERNRGNFPPRFSGRQFPNYSSELNVNALELEDSALYLCASTWDYNSPLHFGNGTRLTVT.

The chain combines TRBV5-1 with TRBJ2-1, with a weak D call TRBD1 (6 bases). The V and J ends lost 3 bases and 10 bases respectively, with 14 bases between them. This CDR3 region has 13 residues. The germline CDR1 and CDR2 sequences are SGHRS and YFSETQ. CDR3 sequence: CASSYRTVAEQFF. CDR3 DNA sequence: TGCGCCAGCAGCTATAGGACAGTGGCCGAGCAGTTCTTC.

This clone came up once. The rearrangement joins TRBV9 to TRBJ2-7; 9 nucleotides line up with TRBD2. With 5 bases clipped from V and 3 bases from J, the junction kept 12 bases outside the gene matches. There are 16 residues in the CDR3. Per germline, CDR1 SGDLS and CDR2 YYNGEE. This chain's CDR3 is CASSLTSSGTVYEQYF. CDR3 bases: TGTGCCAGCAGTTTAACGTCTAGCGGGACTGTCTACGAGCAGTACTTC.

This rearrangement joins TRBV28 to TRBJ2-1, with 12 bases that match TRBD1. CDR3 length equals 15 residues. Germline V gene data show CDR1 as MDHEN and CDR2 as SYDVKM. The junction had 10 bases not matched to a gene; V was cut back by 8 bases and J by 8 bases. CDR3 in DNA: TGTGCCAGCGAATCCGGGACAGGGGGCTCGGATGAGCAGTTCTTC. Translation gives CASESGTGGSDEQFF.

The CDR3, as DNA: TGTGCCATCAGCGAAGGAACCGGGGAGCTGTTTTTT. Encoded protein: CAISEGTGELFF. The chain employs TRBV10-3 and TRBJ2-2; D call uncertain. The CDR3 is 12 amino acids. The V gene lost 6 bases and the J gene lost 5 bases, with 7 bases spanning the gap. The germline gives CDR1 ENHRY, CDR2 SYGVKD.

Here the CDR3 DNA reads TGTGCCAGCAGCTTAGAACGGGAGGGCTACGAGCAGTACTTC. This encodes CASSLEREGYEQYF. This chain connects TRBV13 to TRBJ2-7; 8 bases agree with TRBD2. With 1 base clipped from V and 3 bases from J, the junction kept 2 bases outside the gene matches. The CDR3 extends over 14 amino acids. Looked up from germline, CDR1 is PRHDT and CDR2 is FYEKMQ (reference sequence).

The rearrangement links TRBV7-9 to TRBJ2-2, with 11 bases matching TRBD1. The CDR3 has 16 residues. CDR1 and CDR2 (germline): SEHNR, FQNEAQ (reference sequence). V shed 5 bases, J shed 6 bases, and the junction held 8 bases outside the gene matches. The CDR3 protein is CASSTRTGGGSGELFF. The CDR3, as DNA: TGTGCCAGCAGCACCCGGACAGGGGGCGGTTCCGGGGAGCTGTTTTTT.

The chain recombines TRBV18 with TRBJ2-1; 13 bases are a match to TRBD2. Germline V lookup: CDR1 KGHSH, CDR2 LQKENI. The CDR3 is made up of 15 amino acids. J was trimmed by 5 bases and V by 4 bases; bases with no gene match: 2. CDR3 amino acids: CASSQTSGRDNEQFF. The DNA for the CDR3 is TGTGCCAGCTCACAAACTAGCGGGAGGGACAATGAGCAGTTCTTC.

This clone was seen a single time. The chain carries TRBV28 and TRBJ2-5; a weak D match, TRBD2 (6 bases). The CDR3 covers 15 residues. V was shortened by 5 bases and J by 11 bases, with 24 bases between the two germline ends. Germline CDR1 is MDHEN and CDR2 is SYDVKM. CDR3 nucleotides: TGTGCCAGCAGTCCCCCCGGGACTGGGCTAGGAGAGCAGTACTTC. Residues: CASSPPGTGLGEQYF.

The CDR3 region has the DNA TGTGCCAGCAGCTTGGGGGATAGTCAGCCCCAGCATTTT. Translating it yields CASSLGDSQPQHF. This chain connects TRBV9 to TRBJ1-5; TRBD1 is a possible D gene (5 bases). Germline V gene sequence: CDR1 SGDLS, CDR2 YYNGEE. The CDR3 sequence is 13 residues long. V lost 4 bases and J lost 6, with 11 bases in between.

The chain carries TRBV19 and TRBJ2-4; D may match TRBD1 or TRBD2 (5 bases each). This CDR3 comprises 17 residues. CDR1 is LNHDA and CDR2 is SQIVND in the germline V gene (reference sequence). V was shortened by 5 bases and J by 1 base, with 18 bases between the two germline ends. CDR3 in amino acids: CASSQAGTKGAKNIQYF. The CDR3 DNA follows: TGTGCCAGTAGTCAGGCAGGGACCAAGGGGGCCAAAAACATTCAGTACTTC.

This chain links TRBV5-1 with TRBJ2-1; D unresolved. V lost 4 bases and J lost 3, with 20 bases in between. The V gene's germline CDR1 is SGHRS and CDR2 YFSETQ. The CDR3 has 17 residues. The CDR3 nucleotides read TGCGCCAGCAGCCCTACGGGTCGAGGCCTCGACTACAATGAGCAGTTCTTC. Its protein is CASSPTGRGLDYNEQFF.

The V call is TRBV25-1, the J call TRBJ2-1, with 8 bases that match TRBD2. The V gene's germline CDR1 is MGHDK and CDR2 SYGVNS. The CDR3 is made up of 15 amino acids. J lost 10 bases, V lost 3 bases, and 11 bases had no gene match. The CDR3 sequence is CASSDPSGLIYEQFF. DNA for the CDR3: TGTGCCAGCAGTGACCCTAGCGGGTTGATATACGAGCAGTTCTTC.

The CDR3: CASKGTSGAGLSGANVLTF. DNA of the CDR3: TGTGCCAGCAAAGGGACTAGCGGAGCGGGCCTCTCTGGGGCCAACGTCCTGACTTTC. This chain uses TRBV21-1 with TRBJ2-6; the table assigns TRBD2, which was not confirmed against the DNA. TRBV21-1 is noted as a pseudogene. CDR3 length: 19 amino acids.